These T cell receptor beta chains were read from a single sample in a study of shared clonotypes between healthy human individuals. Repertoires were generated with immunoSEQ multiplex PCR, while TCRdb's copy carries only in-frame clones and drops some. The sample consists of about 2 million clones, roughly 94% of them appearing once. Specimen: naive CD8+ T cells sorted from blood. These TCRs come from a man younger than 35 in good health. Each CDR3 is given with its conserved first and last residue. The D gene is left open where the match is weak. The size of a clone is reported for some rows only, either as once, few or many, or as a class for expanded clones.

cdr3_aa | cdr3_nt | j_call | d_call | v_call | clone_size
CASSLARVGVNEQYF | TGTGCCAGCAGCTTGGCCAGGGTGGGGGTAAATGAGCAGTACTTC | TRBJ2-7 | - | TRBV13 | -
CAWSVAQGTYEQYF | TGTGCCTGGAGTGTAGCGCAGGGAACCTACGAGCAGTACTTC | TRBJ2-7 | - | TRBV30 | once
CASSLSTGGSEAFF | TGTGCCAGCAGCCTGAGCACAGGGGGCTCTGAAGCTTTCTTT | TRBJ1-1 | TRBD1 | TRBV5-6 | once
CASSQEGKGSYEQYF | TGCGCCAGCAGCCAAGAGGGTAAAGGGAGCTACGAGCAGTACTTC | TRBJ2-7 | - | TRBV4-1 | -
CASTARGPGEKLFF | TGTGCCAGCACAGCCAGGGGGCCCGGGGAAAAACTGTTTTTT | TRBJ1-4 | TRBD1 | TRBV5-5 | -
CASSGTGDYGYTF | TGTGCCAGCAGCGGGACAGGGGACTATGGCTACACCTTC | TRBJ1-2 | TRBD1 | TRBV6-5 | -
CASREGQPEAFF | TGTGCCAGCAGGGAAGGACAGCCTGAAGCTTTCTTT | TRBJ1-1 | - | TRBV2 | -
CASSLVLSGQGLGEQFF | TGCGCCAGCAGCTTGGTTTTATCAGGACAGGGGTTGGGCGAGCAGTTCTTC | TRBJ2-1 | TRBD1 | TRBV5-1 | -
CASSHWTGNNEQFF | TGTGCCAGCAGCCATTGGACAGGGAACAATGAGCAGTTCTTC | TRBJ2-1 | TRBD1 | TRBV7-8 | -
CASSAALQGPTGELFF | TGTGCCAGCAGCGCCGCTCTACAGGGCCCCACCGGGGAGCTGTTTTTT | TRBJ2-2 | - | TRBV9 | -
CASSFTNEQFF | TGCGCCAGCAGCTTTACTAATGAGCAGTTCTTC | TRBJ2-1 | - | TRBV5-1 | -
CATREGVGFTEAFF | TGTGCCACCAGGGAGGGGGTAGGATTTACTGAAGCTTTCTTT | TRBJ1-1 | - | TRBV15 | -
CASSFLSETQYF | TGTGCCAGCAGCTTTTTATCGGAGACCCAGTACTTC | TRBJ2-5 | - | TRBV11-2 | -
CASSQRGLAGAGGQFF | TGCGCCAGCAGCCAGAGGGGACTAGCGGGAGCTGGTGGGCAGTTCTTC | TRBJ2-1 | TRBD2 | TRBV4-1 | -
CASSLDRGRDYGYTF | TGTGCCAGCAGCCTGGACAGGGGAAGAGATTATGGCTACACCTTC | TRBJ1-2 | TRBD1 | TRBV5-6 | -
CASSVGTGGITEAFF | TGTGCCAGCAGCGTAGGGACAGGGGGCATCACTGAAGCTTTCTTT | TRBJ1-1 | TRBD1 | TRBV9 | -
CASSFSGGYQETQYF | TGTGCCAGCAGCTTTTCAGGGGGATACCAAGAGACCCAGTACTTC | TRBJ2-5 | TRBD1 | TRBV7-9 | -
CASSPGQNYGYTF | TGTGCCAGCTCACCAGGGCAGAACTATGGCTACACCTTC | TRBJ1-2 | - | TRBV18 | -
CASSLPYTPSYEQYF | TGTGCCAGCAGCTTACCCTACACCCCCTCCTACGAGCAGTACTTC | TRBJ2-7 | - | TRBV7-2 | once
CASSFRTEKVEQYF | TGTGCCAGCAGTTTTCGGACGGAGAAAGTGGAGCAGTACTTC | TRBJ2-7 | - | TRBV5-6 | -
CASSEVASVLRETQYF | TGTGCCAGCAGTGAAGTGGCTAGCGTCCTTCGAGAGACCCAGTACTTC | TRBJ2-5 | - | TRBV2 | -
CASSLAGDPQYEQYF | TGTGCCAGCAGTTTAGCGGGGGACCCCCAATACGAGCAGTACTTC | TRBJ2-7 | TRBD2 | TRBV7-8 | -
CASRGGHEQYF | TGTGCCAGCCGGGGGGGTCACGAGCAGTACTTC | TRBJ2-7 | TRBD2 | TRBV7-9 | -
CAIRGSYNEQFF | TGCGCCATAAGGGGCAGCTACAATGAGCAGTTCTTC | TRBJ2-1 | - | TRBV10-2 | -
CASSGTSGSYNEQFF | TGTGCCAGCAGCGGTACTAGCGGGAGCTACAATGAGCAGTTCTTC | TRBJ2-1 | TRBD2 | TRBV13 | -
CASSYSEGDYTF | TGTGCCAGCAGTTACTCAGAGGGCGACTACACCTTC | TRBJ1-2 | - | TRBV6-5 | once
CASSLEREDTGELFF | TGTGCCAGCAGTTTAGAGCGGGAGGACACCGGGGAGCTGTTTTTT | TRBJ2-2 | TRBD2 | TRBV27 | -
CASSQEGELNQPQHF | TGCGCCAGCAGCCAAGAAGGCGAACTTAATCAGCCCCAGCATTTT | TRBJ1-5 | - | TRBV4-1 | -
CSVEAQNTGELFF | TGCAGCGTTGAAGCCCAAAACACCGGGGAGCTGTTTTTT | TRBJ2-2 | - | TRBV29-1 | -
CASSLGQGVYNEQFF | TGTGCCAGCAGTTTAGGACAGGGAGTCTACAATGAGCAGTTCTTC | TRBJ2-1 | TRBD1 | TRBV27 | -
CASSQDSEGTLTDTQYF | TGCGCCAGCAGCCAAGATTCGGAGGGGACCCTCACAGATACGCAGTATTTT | TRBJ2-3 | - | TRBV4-3 | -
CASSLGTSDVTQYF | TGTGCCAGCAGCTTAGGGACTAGCGACGTGACCCAGTACTTC | TRBJ2-5 | TRBD2 | TRBV13 | -
CASSQVFMGEGDAGELFF | TGCGCCAGCAGCCAAGTATTCATGGGGGAGGGGGACGCCGGGGAGCTGTTTTTT | TRBJ2-2 | - | TRBV4-1 | -
CASSLGVGEQFF | TGTGCTAGCAGCTTAGGAGTGGGTGAGCAGTTCTTC | TRBJ2-1 | - | TRBV7-7 | -
CASSGPTSGGVYQETQYF | TGTGCCAGCAGTGGCCCCACTAGCGGGGGGGTGTACCAAGAGACCCAGTACTTC | TRBJ2-5 | TRBD2 | TRBV27 | -
CASSRSGNTEAFF | TGTGCCAGCAGCCGCAGCGGGAACACTGAAGCTTTCTTT | TRBJ1-1 | - | TRBV7-9 | -